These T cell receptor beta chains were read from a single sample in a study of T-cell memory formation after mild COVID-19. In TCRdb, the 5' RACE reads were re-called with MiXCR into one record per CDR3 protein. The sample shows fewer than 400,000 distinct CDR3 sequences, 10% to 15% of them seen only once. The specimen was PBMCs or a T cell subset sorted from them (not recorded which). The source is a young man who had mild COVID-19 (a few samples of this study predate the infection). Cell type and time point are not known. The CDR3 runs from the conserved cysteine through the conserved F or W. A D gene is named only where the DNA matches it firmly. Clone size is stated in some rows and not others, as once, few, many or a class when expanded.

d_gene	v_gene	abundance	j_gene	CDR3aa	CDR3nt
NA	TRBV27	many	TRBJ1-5	CAIPRSPGDSNQPQHF	TGTGCCATTCCCCGGTCCCCGGGGGATAGCAATCAGCCCCAGCATTTT
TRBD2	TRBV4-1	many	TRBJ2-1	CASSQDGTSGGEEQFF	TGCGCCAGCAGCCAAGATGGAACTAGCGGGGGGGAGGAGCAGTTCTTC
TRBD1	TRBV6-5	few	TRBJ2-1	CASTNRGSRYEQFF	TGTGCCAGCACCAACAGGGGCTCCCGTTATGAGCAGTTCTTC
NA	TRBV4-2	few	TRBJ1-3	CASSQEDTVSGNTIYF	TGTGCCAGCAGCCAAGAGGACACGGTCTCTGGAAACACCATATATTTT
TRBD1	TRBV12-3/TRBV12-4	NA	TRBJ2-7	CASSSYRTGYYEQYF	TGTGCCAGCAGTTCCTACCGGACAGGGTACTACGAGCAGTACTTC
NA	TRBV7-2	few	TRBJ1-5	CASSPLGGPDQPQHF	TGTGCCAGCAGCCCCCTGGGAGGACCCGATCAGCCCCAGCATTTT
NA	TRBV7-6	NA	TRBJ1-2	CVTADPAGGDYGYTF	TGTGTCACAGCAGACCCGGCCGGGGGCGACTATGGCTACACCTTC
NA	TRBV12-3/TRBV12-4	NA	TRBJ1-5	CASSTRLQPQHF	TGTGCCAGCAGTACCAGACTTCAGCCCCAGCATTTT
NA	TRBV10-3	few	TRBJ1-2	CAISTGNYGYTF	TGTGCCATCAGTACAGGAAACTATGGCTACACCTTC
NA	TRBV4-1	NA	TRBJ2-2	CASSQDPGVGTGELFF	TGCGCCAGCAGCCAAGATCCCGGGGTAGGCACCGGGGAGCTGTTTTTT
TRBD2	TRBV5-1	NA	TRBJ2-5	CASSLDRASGGPGETQYF	TGCGCCAGCAGCTTGGATCGCGCTAGCGGGGGGCCGGGGGAGACCCAGTACTTC
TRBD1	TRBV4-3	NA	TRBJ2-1	CASSQDPPRDRDYNEQFF	TGCGCCAGCAGCCAAGATCCTCCCCGGGACAGGGACTACAATGAGCAGTTCTTC
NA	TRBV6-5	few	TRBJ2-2	CPNPKPRVPGELFF	TGCCCAAACCCAAAGCCCCGGGTCCCCGGGGAGCTGTTTTTT
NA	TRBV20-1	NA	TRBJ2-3	CSAIPGRGTDTQYF	TGCAGTGCCATTCCCGGCCGCGGGACAGATACGCAGTATTTT
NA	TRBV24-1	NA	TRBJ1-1	CATSDPQEPNTEAFF	TGTGCCACCAGTGATCCTCAGGAGCCCAACACTGAAGCTTTCTTT
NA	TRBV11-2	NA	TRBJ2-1	CASRGGTDSYNEQFF	TGTGCCAGCAGAGGGGGGACAGACTCCTACAATGAGCAGTTCTTC
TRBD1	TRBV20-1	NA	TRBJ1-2	CSASFPARGAYGYTF	TGCAGTGCTTCCTTTCCCGCCAGGGGGGCCTATGGCTACACCTTC
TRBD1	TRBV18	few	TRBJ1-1	CASSMTGANTEAFF	TGTGCCAGCTCTATGACAGGGGCGAACACTGAAGCTTTCTTT
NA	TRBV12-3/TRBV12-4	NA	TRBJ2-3	CASTFLGDTQYF	TGTGCCAGCACTTTCTTGGGGGATACGCAGTATTTT
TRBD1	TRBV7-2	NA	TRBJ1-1	CASSLTGSRVTEAFF	TGTGCCAGCAGCTTGACAGGGTCGCGGGTCACTGAAGCTTTCTTT
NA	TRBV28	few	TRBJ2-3	CASRLSDGAQTTQYF	TGTGCCAGCAGGCTAAGCGACGGGGCCCAGACGACGCAGTATTTT
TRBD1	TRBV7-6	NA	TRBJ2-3	CASRTQGANTQYF	TGTGCCAGCAGGACGCAGGGGGCCAATACGCAGTATTTT
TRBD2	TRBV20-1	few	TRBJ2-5	CSARYPTSGPQYQETQYF	TGCAGTGCTAGATATCCAACTAGCGGTCCCCAATACCAAGAGACCCAGTACTTC
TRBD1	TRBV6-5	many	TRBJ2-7	CASNLQGAYEQYF	TGTGCCAGCAACTTACAGGGGGCCTACGAGCAGTACTTC
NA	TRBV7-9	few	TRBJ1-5	CASSPGGNLNQPQHF	TGTGCCAGCAGCCCCGGTGGCAATCTTAATCAGCCCCAGCATTTT
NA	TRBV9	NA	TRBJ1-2	CASSVGPTPNYGYTF	TGTGCCAGCAGCGTAGGGCCTACCCCGAACTATGGCTACACCTTC
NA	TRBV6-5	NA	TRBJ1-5	CASNPSPVWVNQPQHF	TGTGCCAGCAACCCTTCCCCTGTGTGGGTCAATCAGCCCCAGCATTTT
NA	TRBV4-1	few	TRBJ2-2	CASSLEVAGTGELFF	TGCGCCAGCAGCTTGGAGGTGGCGGGGACCGGGGAGCTGTTTTTT
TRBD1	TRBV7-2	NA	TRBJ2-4	CASSLATRPGTAAKNIQYF	TGTGCCAGCAGCTTAGCCACTCGTCCCGGGACAGCAGCCAAAAACATTCAGTACTTC